This T cell receptor beta chain was recorded in a study of PD-L1 blockade in urothelial cancer. Study overall: Prior chemotherapy in patients spanned 0 to 3 regimens. Once treatment had started, blood was analyzed at 3 weeks (second dose) and again at 6 weeks. Blood samples contained a median about 140,000 T cells. Points from the study as a whole: Clones that were tumor-associated expanded more in the blood of durable-benefit patients at 3 weeks.

Germline V CDR1 and CDR2: MNHEY, SMNVEV (reference sequence). The V segment lost 5 bases and the J segment 4 bases; nucleotides outside the gene matches: 11. The CDR3 totals 16 residues. Time point in this sample: pretreatment peripheral blood. This clone was observed many times. Its target is not known. The assay was immunoSEQ multiplex PCR, and TCRdb's table has in-frame clones only and misses some. The profile shows tens of thousands of clones, approximately 84% of them singletons. This TCR was sampled from a man aged 50-59 years with urothelial cancer. This sequence joins TRBV27 and TRBJ1-2, with 9 bases lining up with TRBD1. This specimen consisted of PBMCs, obtained around atezolizumab (anti-PD-L1) treatment. The CDR3 loop is CASSPLQGAPFYGYTF. The CDR3 DNA reads as TGTGCCAGCAGTCCCTTACAGGGGGCACCCTTCTATGGCTACACCTTC.